These 8 T cell receptor beta chains originate from one sample sequenced in a study of blood T cell repertoires in COVID-19. Using immunoSEQ multiplex PCR, the repertoire was profiled, and TCRdb retains in-frame clones only, with some absent. Among about 270,000 clones listed, about 85% were seen once. Input material: peripheral blood. All receptors derive from a woman between 50 and 59 years old with active or convalescent COVID-19.

The chain is built from TRBV7-8 and TRBJ2-7; TRBD2 agrees at 8 bases. The V gene's germline CDR1 is SGHVS and CDR2 FQNEAQ. The CDR3 runs 14 residues. The V segment lost 4 bases and the J segment 2 bases; nucleotides outside the gene matches: 4. The CDR3 coding sequence is TGTGCCAGCAGCTCCTCGGGACTAGCCTACGAGCAGTACTTC. Amino acid sequence: CASSSSGLAYEQYF.

V usage is TRBV11-2 and J usage is TRBJ2-3; TRBD2 is a possible D gene (5 bases). In germline, CDR1 is SGHAT, CDR2 FQNNGV. V was cut by 4 bases and J by 6 bases, with 11 bases left in between. The length of the CDR3 is 13 residues. CDR3 sequence (DNA): TGTGCCAGCAGCTCCGGGGTTGAGGATACGCAGTATTTT. As protein: CASSSGVEDTQYF.

The sample holds one count of this clone. CDR3 in amino acids: CASSPGGSSYEQYF. The CDR3 DNA reads TGTGCCAGCAGCCCAGGGGGGAGCTCCTACGAGCAGTACTTC. This chain links TRBV7-2 with TRBJ2-7, with D possibly TRBD1 on 7 matching bases. The CDR3 is 14 residues long. The ends were cut back, 5 bases at V and 0 bases at J, with 11 bases in the middle. Germline-derived CDR1 and CDR2 are SGHTA and FQGNSA.

The chain employs TRBV4-1 and TRBJ2-6, with D perhaps matching TRBD2 (5 bases). CDR3 length: 17 amino acids. From germline, CDR1 is MGHRA and CDR2 YSYEKL. V was cut by 4 bases and J by 0 bases, with 13 bases left in between. The CDR3 DNA sequence: TGCGCCAGCAGCCGCGACTATCATGGCTCTGGGGCCAACGTCCTGACTTTC. Amino acid sequence: CASSRDYHGSGANVLTF.

The J gene is TRBJ1-6, the V gene TRBV6-4; D gene uncertain. The CDR3 is made up of 16 amino acids. The germline V gene encodes CDR1 MRHNA and CDR2 SNTAGT. Trimming took off 6 bases at V and 3 bases at J, with 15 bases between the two ends. Written as DNA, the CDR3 is TGTGCCAGCAGGGACCTTTCTCTAGGCTATAATTCACCCCTCCACTTT. It yields the protein CASRDLSLGYNSPLHF.

J is TRBJ1-1 and V is TRBV9; D is possibly TRBD1 (6 bases). V was clipped by 4 bases and J by 0 bases, with 16 bases between them. Germline CDR1 is SGDLS and CDR2 is YYNGEE. CDR3 length: 16 amino acids. The CDR3 protein is CASSPPPTGLNTEAFF. The CDR3 region has the DNA TGTGCCAGCAGCCCCCCCCCGACAGGCTTGAACACTGAAGCTTTCTTT.

The chain has TRBV5-1 and TRBJ1-1, with 7 bases matching TRBD1. The CDR3 loop spans 17 amino acids. CDR1 and CDR2 from the germline V gene are SGHRS and YFSETQ. V lost 6 bases, J lost 0 bases, and 14 bases stayed unmatched. The CDR3 DNA reads TGCGCCAGCAACGTCGACCCGGGACAGCATATGAACACTGAAGCTTTCTTT. This gives the protein CASNVDPGQHMNTEAFF.

The CDR3 nucleotides are TGTGCCAGCAGTCCTAGCGGGAGGGGCACAGATACGCAGTATTTT. This sequence encodes CASSPSGRGTDTQYF. The chain has TRBV28 and TRBJ2-3; 12 bases align to TRBD2. Per germline, CDR1 MDHEN and CDR2 SYDVKM. CDR3 length: 15 amino acids. V lost 5 bases to trimming and J lost 1 base; unmatched junction nucleotides: 1.